This T cell receptor beta chain was found in a study of cytomegalovirus exposure and HLA in healthy donors. The J segment lost 6 bases and the V segment lost 5 bases, leaving 7 bases of the junction unmatched. This CDR3 is 13 amino acids long. CDR1 is MNHEY, CDR2 SVGAGI, per germline. Primers for the PCR totalled 60 Vbeta and 13 Jbeta. The method was immunoSEQ multiplex PCR; TCRdb's version includes in-frame clones alone and lacks a portion of them. The table shows 190,000 or so clones, with around 86% occurring only once. Sequenced sample: PBMCs. The genes are TRBV6-5 and TRBJ2-7; 7 bases align to TRBD1. The origin of this receptor is a woman aged 45 to 65 in good health and CMV-seropositive. CDR3 sequence (DNA): TGTGCCAGCAGTAAAGGGACAGCCCTCGAGCAGTACTTC. Translated, it gives CASSKGTALEQYF.